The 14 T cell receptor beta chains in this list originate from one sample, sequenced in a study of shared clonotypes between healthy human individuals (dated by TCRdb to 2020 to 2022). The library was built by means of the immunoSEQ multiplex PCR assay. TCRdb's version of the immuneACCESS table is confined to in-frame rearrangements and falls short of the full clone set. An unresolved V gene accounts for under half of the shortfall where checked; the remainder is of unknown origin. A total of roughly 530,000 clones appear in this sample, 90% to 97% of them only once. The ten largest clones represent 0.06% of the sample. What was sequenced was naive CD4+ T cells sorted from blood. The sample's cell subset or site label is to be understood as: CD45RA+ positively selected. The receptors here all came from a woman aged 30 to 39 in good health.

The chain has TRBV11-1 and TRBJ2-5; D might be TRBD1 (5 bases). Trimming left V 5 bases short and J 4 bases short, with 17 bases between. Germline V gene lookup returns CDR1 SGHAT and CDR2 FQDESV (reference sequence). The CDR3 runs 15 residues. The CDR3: CASSQSREPGETQYF. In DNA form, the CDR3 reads TGTGCCAGCAGCCAATCCAGGGAACCTGGAGAGACCCAGTACTTC.

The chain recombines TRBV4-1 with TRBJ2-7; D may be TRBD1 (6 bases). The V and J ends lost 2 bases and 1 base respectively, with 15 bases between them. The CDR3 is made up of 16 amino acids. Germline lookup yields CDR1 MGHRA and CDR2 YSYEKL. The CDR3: CASSQNELGQSYEQYF. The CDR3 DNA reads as TGCGCCAGCAGCCAAAATGAATTAGGACAGTCCTACGAGCAGTACTTC.

The CDR3: CASSPQRARPATNEKLFF. CDR3 nucleotides: TGTGCCAGCTCACCCCAGAGGGCCAGACCAGCAACTAATGAAAAACTGTTTTTT. The gene calls are TRBV18 and TRBJ1-4; D gene unclear. Germline V CDR1 and CDR2: KGHSH, LQKENI. Trimming cost V 3 bases and J 0 bases, with 17 bases left between them. The CDR3 spans 18 residues.

CDR3 in amino acids: CASSLLRGTEGETQYF. The DNA of the CDR3 is TGTGCCAGCAGCTTACTCAGAGGTACCGAGGGTGAGACCCAGTACTTC. This chain connects TRBV11-1 to TRBJ2-5, with a possible D match to TRBD2 (5 bases). Germline V CDR1 and CDR2: SGHAT, FQDESV (reference sequence). This CDR3 region has 16 residues. The V gene lost 2 bases and the J gene lost 5 bases, with 18 bases spanning the gap.

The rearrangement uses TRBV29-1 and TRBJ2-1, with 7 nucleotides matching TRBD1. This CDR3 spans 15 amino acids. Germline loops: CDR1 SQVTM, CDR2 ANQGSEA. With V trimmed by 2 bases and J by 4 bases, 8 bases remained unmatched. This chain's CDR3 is CSVEPGTATYNEQFF. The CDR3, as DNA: TGCAGCGTTGAACCCGGGACAGCGACTTACAATGAGCAGTTCTTC.

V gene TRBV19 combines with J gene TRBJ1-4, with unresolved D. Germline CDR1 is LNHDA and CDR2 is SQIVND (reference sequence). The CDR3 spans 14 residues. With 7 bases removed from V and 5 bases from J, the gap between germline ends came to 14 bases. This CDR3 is CASNLDRENEKLFF. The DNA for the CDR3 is TGTGCCAGTAACCTGGATCGGGAAAATGAAAAACTGTTTTTT.

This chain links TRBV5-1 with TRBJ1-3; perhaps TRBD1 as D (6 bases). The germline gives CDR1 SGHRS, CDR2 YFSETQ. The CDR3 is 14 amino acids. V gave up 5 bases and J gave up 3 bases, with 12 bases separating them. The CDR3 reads CASSFGTLGNTIYF. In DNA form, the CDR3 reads TGCGCCAGCAGTTTCGGGACACTTGGAAACACCATATATTTT.

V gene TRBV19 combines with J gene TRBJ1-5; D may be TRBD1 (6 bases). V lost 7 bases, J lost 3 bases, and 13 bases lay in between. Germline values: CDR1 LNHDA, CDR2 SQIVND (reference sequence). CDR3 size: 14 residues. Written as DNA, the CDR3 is TGTGCCAGTAACAAAGACAGGTACAATCAGCCCCAGCATTTT. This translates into CASNKDRYNQPQHF. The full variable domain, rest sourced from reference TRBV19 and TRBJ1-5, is DGGITQSPKYLFRKEGQNVTLSCEQNLNHDAMYWYRQDPGQGLRLIYYSQIVNDFQKGDIAEGYSVSREKKESFPLTVTSAQKNPTAFYLCASNKDRYNQPQHFGDGTRLSIL.

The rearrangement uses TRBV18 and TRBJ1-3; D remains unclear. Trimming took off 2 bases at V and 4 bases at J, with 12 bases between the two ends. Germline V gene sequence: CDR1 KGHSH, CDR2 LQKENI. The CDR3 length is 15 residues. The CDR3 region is CASSPGWLNGNTIYF. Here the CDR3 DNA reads TGTGCCAGCTCACCAGGGTGGCTGAACGGAAACACCATATATTTT. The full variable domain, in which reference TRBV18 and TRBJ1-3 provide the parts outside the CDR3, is NAGVMQNPRHLVRRRGQEARLRCSPMKGHSHVYWYRQLPEEGLKFMVYLQKENIIDESGMPKERFSAEFPKEGPSILRIQQVVRGDSAAYFCASSPGWLNGNTIYFGEGSWLTVV.

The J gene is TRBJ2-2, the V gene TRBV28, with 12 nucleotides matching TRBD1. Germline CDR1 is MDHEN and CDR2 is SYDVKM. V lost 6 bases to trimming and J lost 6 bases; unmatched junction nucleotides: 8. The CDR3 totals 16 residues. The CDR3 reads CASRPTGTGGSGELFF. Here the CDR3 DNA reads TGTGCCAGCAGACCGACCGGGACAGGGGGCTCCGGGGAGCTGTTTTTT.

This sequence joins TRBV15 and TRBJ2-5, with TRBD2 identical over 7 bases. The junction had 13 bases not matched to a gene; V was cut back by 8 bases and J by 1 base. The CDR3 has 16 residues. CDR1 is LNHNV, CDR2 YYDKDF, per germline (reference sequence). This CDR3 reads CATGRAQVLIQETQYF. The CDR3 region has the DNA TGTGCCACCGGGAGGGCCCAAGTTCTAATCCAAGAGACCCAGTACTTC.

The CDR3 region is CTSRPLAGSTGELFF. The CDR3 DNA sequence: TGCACCAGCAGACCACTAGCGGGGTCAACCGGGGAGCTGTTTTTT. The J gene is TRBJ2-2, the V gene TRBV1; the table gives TRBD2 as D, unverified against the DNA. TRBV1 represents a pseudogene. This CDR3 has 15 amino acids.

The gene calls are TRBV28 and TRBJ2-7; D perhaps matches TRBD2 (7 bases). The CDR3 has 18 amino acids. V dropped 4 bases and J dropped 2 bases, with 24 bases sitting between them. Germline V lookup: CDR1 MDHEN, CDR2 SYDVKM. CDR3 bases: TGTGCCAGCAGTTCCCCCGTGGGGGGCGGGAGTGGCGCCTACGAGCAGTACTTC. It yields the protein CASSSPVGGGSGAYEQYF.

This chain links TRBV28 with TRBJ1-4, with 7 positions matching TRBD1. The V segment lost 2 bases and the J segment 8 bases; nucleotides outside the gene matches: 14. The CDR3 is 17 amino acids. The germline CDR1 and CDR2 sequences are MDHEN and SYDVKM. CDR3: CASSLLRATGRGEKLFF. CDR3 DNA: TGTGCCAGCAGTTTACTGAGGGCGACAGGGAGGGGAGAAAAACTGTTTTTT.